Listed below are T cell receptor beta chains from one sample, sequenced in a study of technical replicates of blood from a handful of donors. The table came from immunoSEQ multiplex PCR; TCRdb's copy has only in-frame clones and leaves some out. The sample consists of some 68,000 clones, roughly 90% of them appearing once. Material: T cells isolated from PBMCs. Receptor source: a human donor in good health. Both conserved end residues are part of each CDR3. The order of the fields is D gene, V gene, J gene, clone size, CDR3 protein, CDR3 DNA. The D gene is left open where the match is weak. Rows may omit the clone size; those that give it use once, few, many or a size class.

d_call: -
v_call: TRBV7-3
j_call: TRBJ1-1
clone_size: once
cdr3_aa: CASQDTVEAFF
cdr3_nt: TGTGCCAGCCAGGATACCGTTGAAGCTTTCTTT

d_call: TRBD1
v_call: TRBV6-5
j_call: TRBJ2-7
clone_size: -
cdr3_aa: CASRQGNHYEQYF
cdr3_nt: TGTGCCAGCAGACAGGGGAATCACTACGAGCAGTACTTC

d_call: -
v_call: TRBV2
j_call: TRBJ2-1
clone_size: -
cdr3_aa: CASRDYHNEQFF
cdr3_nt: TGTGCCAGCAGGGACTATCACAATGAGCAGTTCTTC

d_call: -
v_call: TRBV5-1
j_call: TRBJ2-7
clone_size: -
cdr3_aa: CASSGMDSYEQYF
cdr3_nt: TGCGCCAGCAGCGGTATGGACAGCTACGAGCAGTACTTC

d_call: TRBD1
v_call: TRBV19
j_call: TRBJ1-2
clone_size: -
cdr3_aa: CASSISDRAPPLF
cdr3_nt: TGTGCCAGTAGTATAAGTGACAGGGCTCCACCGCTCTTC

d_call: TRBD2
v_call: TRBV9
j_call: TRBJ2-7
clone_size: -
cdr3_aa: CASSVDWGRASGEQYF
cdr3_nt: TGTGCCAGCAGCGTAGATTGGGGGAGGGCTTCGGGCGAGCAGTACTTC

d_call: -
v_call: TRBV7-2
j_call: TRBJ2-2
clone_size: -
cdr3_aa: CASSLVGRQGGTGELFF
cdr3_nt: TGTGCCAGCAGCTTAGTAGGTCGGCAGGGCGGCACCGGGGAGCTGTTTTTT

d_call: TRBD2
v_call: TRBV4-2
j_call: TRBJ2-3
clone_size: once
cdr3_aa: CASSQSRGGNTDTQYF
cdr3_nt: TGTGCCAGCAGCCAATCCCGGGGAGGGAACACAGATACGCAGTATTTT

d_call: -
v_call: TRBV19
j_call: TRBJ2-3
clone_size: -
cdr3_aa: CASSRVGTDTQYF
cdr3_nt: TGTGCCAGTAGTCGGGTAGGCACAGATACGCAGTATTTT

d_call: -
v_call: TRBV5-6
j_call: TRBJ2-6
clone_size: -
cdr3_aa: CASRQGYDLSGANVLTF
cdr3_nt: TGTGCCAGCAGACAGGGCTACGACCTCTCTGGGGCCAACGTCCTGACTTTC

d_call: -
v_call: TRBV18
j_call: TRBJ1-1
clone_size: -
cdr3_aa: CASSPQVGTEAFF
cdr3_nt: TGTGCCAGCTCACCACAAGTCGGGACAGAAGCTTTCTTT

d_call: TRBD2
v_call: TRBV5-4
j_call: TRBJ2-1
clone_size: -
cdr3_aa: CASSLAGGIYNEQFF
cdr3_nt: TGTGCCAGCAGCTTGGCGGGAGGGATCTACAATGAGCAGTTCTTC

d_call: -
v_call: TRBV19
j_call: TRBJ2-1
clone_size: -
cdr3_aa: CASSISRAHEQFF
cdr3_nt: TGTGCCAGTAGTATTAGCAGGGCTCATGAGCAGTTCTTC

d_call: TRBD2
v_call: TRBV7-3
j_call: TRBJ2-1
clone_size: -
cdr3_aa: CASSFQRETNEQFF
cdr3_nt: TGTGCCAGCAGCTTCCAGCGGGAGACCAATGAGCAGTTCTTC

d_call: -
v_call: TRBV27
j_call: TRBJ2-7
clone_size: once
cdr3_aa: CASSNKWRYEQYF
cdr3_nt: TGTGCCAGCAGTAACAAGTGGAGATACGAGCAGTACTTC

d_call: TRBD1
v_call: TRBV28
j_call: TRBJ2-5
clone_size: -
cdr3_aa: CASSFYLRDRGPETQYF
cdr3_nt: TGTGCCAGCAGTTTCTATCTCCGGGACAGGGGGCCAGAGACCCAGTACTTC

d_call: TRBD2
v_call: TRBV30
j_call: TRBJ2-5
clone_size: once
cdr3_aa: CAWSTPGLGGETQYF
cdr3_nt: TGTGCCTGGAGTACTCCGGGACTAGGGGGAGAGACCCAGTACTTC

d_call: TRBD2
v_call: TRBV6-5
j_call: TRBJ2-5
clone_size: -
cdr3_aa: CASSYAGSAGDETQYF
cdr3_nt: TGTGCCAGCAGTTATGCGGGTTCGGCGGGAGATGAGACCCAGTACTTC

d_call: -
v_call: TRBV4-1
j_call: TRBJ2-7
clone_size: -
cdr3_aa: CASSQTTTGYEQYF
cdr3_nt: TGCGCCAGCAGCCAGACCACCACAGGGTACGAGCAGTACTTC

d_call: -
v_call: TRBV5-4
j_call: TRBJ2-3
clone_size: -
cdr3_aa: CASSLRGGSATDTQYF
cdr3_nt: TGTGCCAGCAGCTTGAGGGGTGGCTCGGCGACAGATACGCAGTATTTT

d_call: -
v_call: TRBV7-9
j_call: TRBJ1-1
clone_size: -
cdr3_aa: CASSQHKIGISKIREAFF
cdr3_nt: TGTGCCAGCAGCCAACATAAAATCGGGATCTCTAAAATCCGTGAAGCTTTCTTT

d_call: -
v_call: TRBV6-4
j_call: TRBJ2-7
clone_size: -
cdr3_aa: CASSEPRVREPAYEQYF
cdr3_nt: TGTGCCAGCAGTGAACCGCGGGTGAGGGAGCCGGCCTACGAGCAGTACTTC

d_call: -
v_call: TRBV9
j_call: TRBJ2-2
clone_size: -
cdr3_aa: CASSPRLEPYTGELFF
cdr3_nt: TGTGCCAGCAGCCCCCGCCTAGAGCCATACACCGGGGAGCTGTTTTTT

d_call: -
v_call: TRBV21-1
j_call: TRBJ1-2
clone_size: once
cdr3_aa: CASSIGTGEGYTF
cdr3_nt: TGTGCCAGCAGCATCGGGACAGGGGAAGGCTACACCTTC

d_call: -
v_call: TRBV5-4
j_call: TRBJ2-7
clone_size: -
cdr3_aa: CASSITGSEQYF
cdr3_nt: TGTGCCAGCAGTATCACAGGCTCCGAGCAGTACTTC

d_call: TRBD1
v_call: TRBV6-5
j_call: TRBJ1-5
clone_size: -
cdr3_aa: CASSRTGAQPQHF
cdr3_nt: TGTGCCAGCAGTCGAACAGGGGCGCAGCCCCAGCATTTT

d_call: TRBD1
v_call: TRBV7-6
j_call: TRBJ2-5
clone_size: -
cdr3_aa: CASSWDRELETQYF
cdr3_nt: TGTGCCAGCAGCTGGGACAGGGAATTGGAGACCCAGTACTTC

d_call: TRBD2
v_call: TRBV9
j_call: TRBJ2-1
clone_size: -
cdr3_aa: CASSAQLAGGDEQFF
cdr3_nt: TGTGCCAGCAGCGCGCAACTAGCGGGAGGGGATGAGCAGTTCTTC

d_call: TRBD2
v_call: TRBV10-3
j_call: TRBJ2-7
clone_size: once
cdr3_aa: CAISPGLAGGSSYEQYF
cdr3_nt: TGTGCCATCAGCCCGGGACTAGCGGGAGGAAGCTCCTACGAGCAGTACTTC

d_call: -
v_call: TRBV6-5
j_call: TRBJ2-7
clone_size: -
cdr3_aa: CASSSLYEQYF
cdr3_nt: TGTGCCAGCAGTTCGCTATACGAGCAGTACTTC

d_call: TRBD1
v_call: TRBV28
j_call: TRBJ1-3
clone_size: -
cdr3_aa: CASSLSGTGAENTIYF
cdr3_nt: TGTGCCAGCAGTTTATCCGGGACAGGGGCGGAAAACACCATATATTTT

d_call: -
v_call: TRBV13
j_call: TRBJ2-7
clone_size: -
cdr3_aa: CASSSRGSSNEQYF
cdr3_nt: TGTGCCAGCAGCTCACGGGGTTCCAGTAACGAGCAGTACTTC

d_call: TRBD2
v_call: TRBV28
j_call: TRBJ2-2
clone_size: -
cdr3_aa: CASSTGLAGKWKDGELFF
cdr3_nt: TGTGCCAGCAGTACGGGACTAGCGGGAAAATGGAAAGACGGGGAGCTGTTTTTT

d_call: -
v_call: TRBV4-3
j_call: TRBJ2-2
clone_size: -
cdr3_aa: CASSQDISSGELFF
cdr3_nt: TGCGCCAGCAGCCAAGATATCAGTTCCGGGGAGCTGTTTTTT

d_call: -
v_call: TRBV4-3
j_call: TRBJ2-2
clone_size: once
cdr3_aa: CASSQGGPYQDVNTGELFF
cdr3_nt: TGCGCCAGCAGCCAAGGCGGGCCCTACCAGGACGTGAACACCGGGGAGCTGTTTTTT

d_call: TRBD1
v_call: TRBV25-1
j_call: TRBJ2-1
clone_size: once
cdr3_aa: CASSEWDRGRDEQFF
cdr3_nt: TGTGCCAGCAGTGAATGGGACAGGGGTAGGGATGAGCAGTTCTTC

d_call: -
v_call: TRBV29-1
j_call: TRBJ2-3
clone_size: -
cdr3_aa: CSVNTADTQYF
cdr3_nt: TGCAGCGTCAATACAGCAGATACGCAGTATTTT

d_call: -
v_call: TRBV29-1
j_call: TRBJ2-1
clone_size: few
cdr3_aa: CSVLDRHNEQFF
cdr3_nt: TGCAGCGTTCTAGACCGCCACAATGAGCAGTTCTTC

d_call: TRBD2
v_call: TRBV28
j_call: TRBJ2-5
clone_size: -
cdr3_aa: CASSLSPSGQETQYF
cdr3_nt: TGTGCCAGCAGTTTATCCCCTAGCGGCCAAGAGACCCAGTACTTC

d_call: -
v_call: TRBV6-6
j_call: TRBJ2-3
clone_size: -
cdr3_aa: CASSYGGEADTQYF
cdr3_nt: TGTGCCAGCAGTTATGGAGGGGAGGCAGATACGCAGTATTTT

d_call: -
v_call: TRBV28
j_call: TRBJ1-4
clone_size: -
cdr3_aa: CASSLTGTNEKLFF
cdr3_nt: TGTGCCAGCAGTCTTACAGGAACTAATGAAAAACTGTTTTTT

d_call: -
v_call: TRBV10-3
j_call: TRBJ1-2
clone_size: -
cdr3_aa: CAISERSTYYGYTF
cdr3_nt: TGTGCCATCAGTGAGAGGAGTACATACTATGGCTACACCTTC

d_call: TRBD2
v_call: TRBV11-2
j_call: TRBJ2-1
clone_size: -
cdr3_aa: CASSFLADRDEQFF
cdr3_nt: TGTGCCAGCAGCTTTCTAGCGGATCGGGATGAGCAGTTCTTC

d_call: -
v_call: TRBV4-1
j_call: TRBJ2-7
clone_size: -
cdr3_aa: CASSQDQTTYEQYF
cdr3_nt: TGCGCCAGCAGCCAAGATCAGACAACCTACGAGCAGTACTTC

d_call: -
v_call: TRBV29-1
j_call: TRBJ1-1
clone_size: -
cdr3_aa: CSVSYLSSGGTEAFF
cdr3_nt: TGCAGCGTTTCATATTTAAGTAGTGGTGGCACTGAAGCTTTCTTT

d_call: -
v_call: TRBV28
j_call: TRBJ1-1
clone_size: -
cdr3_aa: CASSPHPVRNTEAFF
cdr3_nt: TGTGCCAGCAGTCCTCACCCAGTTCGGAACACTGAAGCTTTCTTT

d_call: -
v_call: TRBV5-5
j_call: TRBJ2-1
clone_size: -
cdr3_aa: CASSLRWQVNEQFF
cdr3_nt: TGTGCCAGCAGCTTGAGATGGCAGGTCAATGAGCAGTTCTTC

d_call: -
v_call: TRBV15
j_call: TRBJ2-5
clone_size: -
cdr3_aa: CATSRDGGLQETQYF
cdr3_nt: TGTGCCACCAGCAGAGATGGTGGACTCCAAGAGACCCAGTACTTC

d_call: -
v_call: TRBV30
j_call: TRBJ2-5
clone_size: once
cdr3_aa: CAWSFPVQETQYF
cdr3_nt: TGTGCCTGGAGTTTCCCTGTTCAAGAGACCCAGTACTTC

d_call: -
v_call: TRBV28
j_call: TRBJ1-3
clone_size: -
cdr3_aa: CASCGGGFRSGNTIYF
cdr3_nt: TGTGCCAGCTGCGGGGGGGGCTTCCGCTCTGGAAACACCATATATTTT

d_call: TRBD2
v_call: TRBV13
j_call: TRBJ2-1
clone_size: -
cdr3_aa: CASSLEGLAGVEQFF
cdr3_nt: TGTGCCAGCAGCTTAGAAGGACTAGCGGGAGTTGAGCAGTTCTTC

d_call: TRBD1
v_call: TRBV27
j_call: TRBJ1-1
clone_size: -
cdr3_aa: CASNRIPLGQGNTEAFF
cdr3_nt: TGTGCCAGCAATCGAATTCCGCTAGGACAGGGGAACACTGAAGCTTTCTTT

d_call: -
v_call: TRBV4-1
j_call: TRBJ1-2
clone_size: -
cdr3_aa: CASSGGRGDYGYTF
cdr3_nt: TGCGCCAGCAGCGGAGGCAGAGGAGACTATGGCTACACCTTC

d_call: TRBD1
v_call: TRBV2
j_call: TRBJ2-3
clone_size: -
cdr3_aa: CASSGQGATDTQYF
cdr3_nt: TGTGCCAGCAGTGGACAGGGGGCAACAGATACGCAGTATTTT

d_call: -
v_call: TRBV15
j_call: TRBJ2-1
clone_size: -
cdr3_aa: CATSRDEAHNEQFF
cdr3_nt: TGTGCCACCAGCAGAGATGAGGCCCACAATGAGCAGTTCTTC

d_call: -
v_call: TRBV7-6
j_call: TRBJ2-7
clone_size: -
cdr3_aa: CASSYRVKDEQYF
cdr3_nt: TGTGCCAGCAGCTACAGGGTAAAGGACGAGCAGTACTTC

d_call: TRBD2
v_call: TRBV4-1
j_call: TRBJ2-2
clone_size: -
cdr3_aa: CASSPRLAQNTGELFF
cdr3_nt: TGCGCCAGCAGTCCGAGACTAGCGCAGAACACCGGGGAGCTGTTTTTT

d_call: TRBD1
v_call: TRBV6-1
j_call: TRBJ2-7
clone_size: -
cdr3_aa: CAKDNRGPTHYEQYF
cdr3_nt: TGTGCCAAAGATAACAGGGGGCCGACACACTACGAGCAGTACTTC

d_call: -
v_call: TRBV6-5
j_call: TRBJ2-7
clone_size: -
cdr3_aa: CASSSRDTAYEQYF
cdr3_nt: TGTGCCAGCAGTTCCCGGGACACCGCCTACGAGCAGTACTTC